This T cell receptor beta chain was captured in a study of CD8 T cells in ankylosing spondylitis (dated by TCRdb to 2015 to 2018). For context, the study as a whole: The study profiled T cell receptor beta repertoires in healthy donors and ankylosing spondylitis patients to find disease-linked TCR variants. Samples of peripheral blood were taken, and for ankylosing spondylitis patients, synovial fluid was collected as well. The full study cohort was made up of over 20 ankylosing spondylitis patients and approximately 100 healthy donors.

Broad study findings and their caveats: Some motif variants were previously reported in synovial fluid and blood of reactive arthritis patients, suggesting common disease-initiation mechanisms. Significant enrichment of the disease-linked clones was reported in matched synovial fluid samples from ankylosing spondylitis patients. Blood from ankylosing spondylitis patients appeared to be characterized by a TCR beta motif composed of about eight highly homologous amino acid variants. A CD8+ phenotype was shown by the disease-linked clones, which were found at relatively low frequencies in peripheral blood.

V is trimmed back by 4 bases and J by 5 bases, and the junction contains 8 bases that no gene match accounts for. CDR1 and CDR2, per the germline V gene, are LGHNA and YNFKEQ. The CDR3 numbers 17 residues from cysteine through phenylalanine. Kept here is only the CDR3 DNA, which spans 51 bases and is read in frame from base 1. Sequenced on an Illumina HiSeq 2500. TCR beta libraries were prepared by quantitative 5'-RACE with molecular barcodes. The source study handled its data this way. A new computational method based on a probabilistic model of VDJ rearrangement was used to identify disease-linked TCR variants. TCRdb passed the public sequencing reads through fastp at Q25 and MiXCR, retaining productive beta sequences. CDR3 protein sequences are deduplicated, and each keeps its most common genes and DNA. Here the V and J calls rest on TCRdb's processing, not on the authors' analysis. This sample has some 220,000 distinct CDR3 sequences in its table, and 7% to 8% of those were observed once. Of the sample, 14% falls within the top ten clones.

This clonotype was detected only a few times. Its specific antigen is unknown. The input lacks base qualities; no much larger clone sits a single base away. Sequenced material: blood, either unsorted or a sorted T cell fraction (not recorded which). The chain joins TRBV4-2 to TRBJ2-1; TRBD2 fits 13 bases in the junction. This clonotype originated in a male donor with ankylosing spondylitis. The nucleotide sequence reads TGTGCCAGCAGCCGGGGACTAGCGGGAACTGGTCACAATGAGCAGTTCTTC. Translated, it reads CASSRGLAGTGHNEQFF.